This T cell receptor beta chain was obtained from a study of blood T cells in healthy people across ages. CDR3 length equals 17 residues. Germline CDR1 SGHVS, CDR2 FNYEAQ. V lost 3 bases and J 2 bases, leaving 14 bases between the germline ends. Worth noting for this clonotype: Its target is unknown.

Study findings and constraints: Donor CMV status was unknown, possibly confounding expanded clonotype changes. Estimated diversity that came from one million T cells was considered an underestimate.

The donors, all healthy, were Caucasians living in Russia, aged roughly 6 to 100. Isolating PBMCs gave at least 6 million of these cells per sample. PCR was performed a second time for 7 to 11 cycles using a sample-barcoded 5' primer and a J-beta primer mix. TCRdb re-called the 5' RACE reads with MiXCR, one entry per CDR3 protein. The profile shows approximately 1.5 million distinct CDR3 sequences, about 31% of them singletons. The chain has TRBV7-6 and TRBJ2-6; D is possibly TRBD2 (5 bases). Sample: blood. This receptor was obtained from a woman younger than 45 in good health. The CDR3 DNA reads TGTGCCAGCAGCTTGGCCTTCCGGGGTCCTGGGGCCAACGTCCTGACTTTC. Its translation is CASSLAFRGPGANVLTF.